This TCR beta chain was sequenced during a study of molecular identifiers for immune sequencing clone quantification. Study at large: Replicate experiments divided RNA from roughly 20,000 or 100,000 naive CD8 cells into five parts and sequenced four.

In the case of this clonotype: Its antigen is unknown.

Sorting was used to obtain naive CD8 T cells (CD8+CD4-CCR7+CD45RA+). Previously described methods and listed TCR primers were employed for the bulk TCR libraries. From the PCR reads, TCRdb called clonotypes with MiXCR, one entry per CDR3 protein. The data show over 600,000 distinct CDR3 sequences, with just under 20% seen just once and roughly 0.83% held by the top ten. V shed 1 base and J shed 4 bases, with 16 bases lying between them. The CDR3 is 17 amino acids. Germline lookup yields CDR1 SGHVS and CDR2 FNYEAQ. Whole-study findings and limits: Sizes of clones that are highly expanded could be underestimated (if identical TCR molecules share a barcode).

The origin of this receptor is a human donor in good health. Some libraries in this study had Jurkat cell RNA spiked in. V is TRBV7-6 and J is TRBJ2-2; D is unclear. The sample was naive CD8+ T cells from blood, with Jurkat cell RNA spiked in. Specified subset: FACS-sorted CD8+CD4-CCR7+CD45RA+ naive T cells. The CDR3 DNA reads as TGTGCCAGCAGCTTAGTTATTACTTCTGCTGTCACCGGGGAGCTGTTTTTT. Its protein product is CASSLVITSAVTGELFF.